The 3 T cell receptor beta chains below were found in one sample sequenced in a study of CXCR3-negative and CXCR3-positive naive CD8 T cells. UMI-labeled 5' RACE TRB cDNA libraries were prepared from the cells. Each CDR3 protein gets one entry in TCRdb, which reprocessed the 5' RACE reads and gives no DNA. In total, the table holds tens of thousands of distinct CDR3 sequences. Sample: memory CD8+ T cells from blood. The receptors derive from a human donor in good health. Some clones in this sample may be carry-over from other donors' samples.

The CDR3 loop reads CASSRDSTDTQYF. The J gene is TRBJ2-3, the V gene TRBV6-2 or TRBV6-3; TCRdb returns TRBD1, unconfirmable since there is no DNA. CDR1 MNHEY and CDR2 SVGEGT come from the germline V gene. This CDR3 contains 13 residues.

The V and J genes are TRBV20-1 and TRBJ1-1; TCRdb's D call of TRBD1 is untestable without DNA. Germline values: CDR1 DFQATT, CDR2 SNEGSKA (reference sequence). The CDR3 loop spans 15 amino acids. CDR3 sequence reads: CSARGRDGQRPEAFF.

The rearrangement links TRBV4-1 to TRBJ2-3; TCRdb returns TRBD2, unconfirmable since there is no DNA. The CDR3 length is 16 residues. Germline values: CDR1 MGHRA, CDR2 YSYEKL. The CDR3 loop reads CASSQELTSGRNTQYF.